Presented here are 9 T cell receptor beta chains from one specimen sequenced in a study of shared clonotypes between healthy human individuals (dated by TCRdb to the early 2020s). CD8 naive samples were obtained by positive selection for CCR7 among CD45RO-negative cells, yielding a CD45RA+CCR7+ population from which TemRA cells were excluded. Library construction relied on the immunoSEQ multiplex PCR assay. In TCRdb, the immuneACCESS table is reduced to in-frame sequences with V and J assigned. These tables do not hold every clone; where another copy was compared, an unresolved V gene accounts for under half, and the others remain unexplained. The sample profile shows roughly 2,000,000 clones; about 94% of them were found once. 0.95% to 1.5% of the sample is held by the ten biggest clonotypes. Sequencing was performed on naive CD8+ T cells sorted from blood. The cell subset or site label, as the study defines it: CD45RA+CCR7+. The source of these receptors is a man aged 18 to 29 in good health.

This chain links TRBV6-1 with TRBJ2-7; TRBD1 matches 10 bases. The CDR3 extends over 15 amino acids. CDR1 MNHNS and CDR2 SASEGT come from the germline V gene. With 3 bases clipped from V and 0 bases from J, the junction kept 2 bases outside the gene matches. As DNA, the CDR3 is TGTGCCAGCAGTGATGGGACAGGGGTCTCCTACGAGCAGTACTTC. Protein sequence: CASSDGTGVSYEQYF.

In nucleotides, the CDR3 is TGTGCCAGCAGCTTAGTGGGGGGCACAAAAAACATTCAGTACTTC. Encoded protein: CASSLVGGTKNIQYF. The rearrangement uses TRBV11-1 and TRBJ2-4; D tentatively fits TRBD1 or TRBD2 (6 bases each). This CDR3 region has 15 residues. The germline V gene has CDR1 SGHAT and CDR2 FQDESV (reference sequence). V was pared by 1 base and J by 4 bases, with 11 bases between. The full variable domain, in which reference TRBV11-1 and TRBJ2-4 provide the parts outside the CDR3, is EAEVAQSPRYKITEKSQAVAFWCDPISGHATLYWYRQILGQGPELLVQFQDESVVDDSQLPKDRFSAERLKGVDSTLKIQPAELGDSAMYLCASSLVGGTKNIQYFGAGTRLSVL.

V and J are TRBV6-6 and TRBJ2-2, with a weak D call TRBD2 (6 bases). Germline assignment: CDR1 MNHNY and CDR2 SVGAGI (reference sequence). This CDR3 is 16 amino acids long. Trimming took off 5 bases at V and 2 bases at J, with 15 bases between the two ends. The CDR3 DNA reads TGTGCCAGCAGTCCGTCGGGGGAATTTAACACCGGGGAGCTGTTTTTT. It translates to CASSPSGEFNTGELFF.

This clone was observed once. The chain couples TRBV18 to TRBJ2-3; 8 bases are a match to TRBD1. The CDR3 is made up of 15 amino acids. V lost 5 bases to trimming and J lost 2 bases; unmatched junction nucleotides: 6. CDR1 is KGHSH and CDR2 is LQKENI in the germline V gene. DNA of the CDR3: TGTGCCAGCTCAAGCCGGGACAGGTTCACAGATACGCAGTATTTT. Encoded protein: CASSSRDRFTDTQYF.

The rearrangement links TRBV7-2 to TRBJ1-5; a weak D match, TRBD1 (5 bases). Germline V gene data show CDR1 as SGHTA and CDR2 as FQGNSA. This CDR3 contains 15 residues. The V end was cut by 0 bases, the J end by 3 bases, with 9 bases between. The CDR3 nucleotides read TGTGCCAGCAGCTTAGCGGCGACAGTCAATCAGCCCCAGCATTTT. As protein: CASSLAATVNQPQHF.

The chain combines TRBV5-1 with TRBJ2-5; 7 positions agree with TRBD1. V lost 4 bases and J lost 1; bases outside the gene matches: 7. The CDR3 consists of 15 residues. Per germline, CDR1 SGHRS and CDR2 YFSETQ. CDR3 bases: TGCGCCAGCAGCACCCTTACAGGGGTCCAAGAGACCCAGTACTTC. Encoded protein: CASSTLTGVQETQYF.

The chain links TRBV29-1 to TRBJ1-2; maybe TRBD1 (5 bases). There are 14 residues in the CDR3. Germline CDR1 SQVTM, CDR2 ANQGSEA. The V end was cut by 1 base, the J end by 4 bases, with 13 bases between. CDR3 amino acids: CSVEGMTEIYGYTF. The CDR3 region has the DNA TGCAGCGTTGAAGGTATGACAGAGATCTATGGCTACACCTTC.

The gene calls are TRBV7-8 and TRBJ2-3, with D tentatively TRBD2 (6 bases). Germline values: CDR1 SGHVS, CDR2 FQNEAQ. V lost 5 bases, J lost 2 bases, and 26 bases lay in between. The CDR3 contains 19 residues. CDR3 amino acids: CASSPRLTSFGGDTDTQYF. CDR3 nucleotides: TGTGCCAGCAGCCCAAGATTAACTAGCTTTGGTGGGGACACAGATACGCAGTATTTT.

This chain uses TRBV5-1 with TRBJ2-1, with TRBD2 matching over 9 bases. The CDR3 totals 14 residues. Germline values: CDR1 SGHRS, CDR2 YFSETQ. The V gene end was trimmed by 4 bases and the J gene end by 4 bases; junction bases not matched to a gene: 3. The CDR3 loop reads CASSRGRGYNEQFF. In nucleotides, the CDR3 is TGCGCCAGCAGCCGCGGGAGGGGGTACAATGAGCAGTTCTTC.